These 22 T cell receptor beta chains share one sample of origin, sequenced in a study of cytomegalovirus exposure and HLA in healthy donors (dated 2017 in TCRdb). The library was produced with the immunoSEQ multiplex PCR assay. This immuneACCESS table, as held by TCRdb, lists in-frame sequences with V and J called but not all clones. Of the missing ones, under half trace to an unresolved V gene in checked studies; the others have no known cause. The sample data list almost 75,000 clones, and around four fifths of these were observed just once. 3% of the sample goes to the ten largest clones. Material for sequencing was PBMCs. The receptors come from a man in his thirties or forties in good health and CMV-seronegative.

The V gene is TRBV5-6, the J gene TRBJ2-7, with 12 bases lining up with TRBD1. V lost 3 bases to trimming and J lost 9 bases; unmatched junction nucleotides: 4. This CDR3 spans 13 amino acids. Germline assignment: CDR1 SGHDT and CDR2 YYEEEE. As DNA, the CDR3 is TGTGCCAGCAGCTCCGGGACAGGGGGCCCGCAGTACGTC. Translation gives CASSSGTGGPQYV.

This clone turned up a few times. The rearrangement joins TRBV4-3 to TRBJ1-2, with 7 bases fitting TRBD1. CDR1 and CDR2 (germline): LGHNA, YSLEER. This CDR3 is 13 amino acids long. With 4 bases clipped from V and 3 bases from J, the junction kept 2 bases outside the gene matches. CDR3 in DNA: TGCGCCAGCAGCCCGCAGGGGGACTATGGCTACACCTTC. Its protein product is CASSPQGDYGYTF.

This clone was counted between two and nine times. Written as DNA, the CDR3 is TGTGCCAGCTCACCGGACAGGGGCAATCAGCCCCAGCATTTT. It encodes CASSPDRGNQPQHF. The chain recombines TRBV18 with TRBJ1-5; TRBD1 matches 8 bases. This CDR3 region has 14 residues. Unmatched junction bases numbered 0, after V lost 3 bases and J lost 2 bases. Germline CDR1 reads KGHSH; CDR2 reads LQKENI.

Of note for this clone: This same CDR3 is encoded by further DNA sequences in the sample. The chain carries TRBV27 and TRBJ2-5; TRBD1 matches 7 bases. Losses at the gene ends were 5 bases for V and 4 bases for J; bases not matched to a gene: 1. The length of the CDR3 is 12 residues. CDR1 MNHEY and CDR2 SMNVEV come from the germline V gene (reference sequence). CDR3 in amino acids: CASSRDRETQYF. CDR3 DNA: TGTGCCAGCAGTCGGGACAGAGAGACCCAGTACTTC.

The chain has TRBV7-3 and TRBJ2-1; TRBD1 aligns across 7 bases. The CDR3 runs to 15 residues. CDR1 is SGHTA, CDR2 FQGTGA, per germline. The V gene end was trimmed by 4 bases and the J gene end by 7 bases; junction bases not matched to a gene: 10. The CDR3 DNA sequence: TGTGCCAGCAGCTACCGACAGGGAAGAGTGAATGAGCAGTTCTTC. It encodes CASSYRQGRVNEQFF. Full variable domain (remainder filled in from reference TRBV7-3 and TRBJ2-1): GAGVSQTPSNKVTEKGKYVELRCDPISGHTALYWYRQSLGQGPEFLIYFQGTGAADDSGLPNDRFFAVRPEGSVSTLKIQRTERGDSAVYLCASSYRQGRVNEQFFGPGTRLTVL.

This chain joins TRBV9 and TRBJ2-2, with TRBD2 matching over 8 bases. The CDR3 consists of 15 residues. Trimming removed 2 bases from V and 9 bases from J; junction bases left unmatched: 9. Germline loops: CDR1 SGDLS, CDR2 YYNGEE. The CDR3 bases are TGTGCCAGCAGCGTGGGGGCGGGGGGCTCCCGGGAGCTGTTTTTT. Protein product: CASSVGAGGSRELFF. The complete variable domain, with remaining parts taken from reference TRBV9 and TRBJ2-2, reads DSGVTQTPKHLITATGQRVTLRCSPRSGDLSVYWYQQSLDQGLQFLIQYYNGEERAKGNILERFSAQQFPDLHSELNLSSLELGDSALYFCASSVGAGGSRELFFGEGSRLTVL.

The chain uses TRBV2 and TRBJ1-5, with D maybe TRBD1 (5 bases). The CDR3 contains 14 residues. The V and J ends lost 6 bases and 2 bases respectively, with 11 bases between them. The germline V gene encodes CDR1 SNHLY and CDR2 FYNNEI. The CDR3 nucleotides read TGTGCCAGCAGGGAGACAGTCCGCAATCAGCCCCAGCATTTT. It codes for CASRETVRNQPQHF. The full variable domain, with the rest looked up from reference TRBV2 and TRBJ1-5, is EPEVTQTPSHQVTQMGQEVILRCVPISNHLYFYWYRQILGQKVEFLVSFYNNEISEKSEIFDDQFSVERPDGSNFTLKIRSTKLEDSAMYFCASRETVRNQPQHFGDGTRLSIL.

This clone was recorded once. The chain carries TRBV19 and TRBJ1-1, with unresolved D. The germline V gene encodes CDR1 LNHDA and CDR2 SQIVND (reference sequence). V gave up 3 bases and J gave up 11 bases, with 13 bases separating them. This CDR3 is built from 12 residues. CDR3 in amino acids: CASSMRQKRAFF. The CDR3 DNA sequence: TGTGCCAGTAGTATGCGGCAGAAGAGGGCTTTCTTT. The full variable domain, its missing parts supplied by reference TRBV19 and TRBJ1-1, is DGGITQSPKYLFRKEGQNVTLSCEQNLNHDAMYWYRQDPGQGLRLIYYSQIVNDFQKGDIAEGYSVSREKKESFPLTVTSAQKNPTAFYLCASSMRQKRAFFGQGTRLTVV.

This clone turned up a few times. The chain has TRBV6-4 and TRBJ1-6, with D unresolved. Germline lookup yields CDR1 MRHNA and CDR2 SNTAGT. This CDR3 contains 13 residues. Trimming removed 7 bases from V and 7 bases from J, with 11 bases in between. This chain's CDR3 is CASNDGENSPLHF. CDR3 nucleotides: TGTGCCAGCAACGACGGGGAAAATTCACCCCTCCACTTT.

This rearrangement joins TRBV5-1 to TRBJ1-2, with a possible D match to TRBD1 (5 bases). Germline V CDR1 and CDR2: SGHRS, YFSETQ. V lost 1 base to trimming and J lost 2 bases, with 15 bases between them. The CDR3 totals 16 residues. The CDR3 coding sequence is TGCGCCAGCAGCTTGTTTTATCCAGGGATCAACTATGGCTACACCTTC. Amino acid sequence: CASSLFYPGINYGYTF.

This clone was detected a few times. The chain uses TRBV10-1 and TRBJ2-7; 8 bases line up with TRBD2. With V trimmed by 0 bases and J by 6 bases, 7 bases remained unmatched. The germline gives CDR1 WNHNN, CDR2 SYGVQD (reference sequence). The CDR3 runs to 15 residues. In DNA form, the CDR3 reads TGCGCCAGCAGTGAGTCGGGACTAGTGGGTAGCGAGCAGTACGTC. The encoded protein is CASSESGLVGSEQYV.

J is TRBJ2-7 and V is TRBV6-1; no definite D call. This CDR3 has 13 residues. The ends were cut back, 2 bases at V and 3 bases at J, with 8 bases in the middle. CDR1 is MNHNS and CDR2 is SASEGT in the germline V gene. Here the CDR3 DNA reads TGTGCCAGCAGTGAATTCGGATACTACGAGCAGTACGTC. Residues: CASSEFGYYEQYV.

This chain uses TRBV10-1 with TRBJ2-1; 12 bases are shared with TRBD2. CDR1 WNHNN and CDR2 SYGVQD come from the germline V gene (reference sequence). J lost 9 bases, V lost 8 bases, and 14 bases had no gene match. The CDR3 extends over 16 amino acids. The CDR3: CASLSGSSGGVGEQFF. The CDR3 DNA sequence: TGCGCCAGCCTAAGTGGGTCTAGCGGGGGGGTGGGTGAGCAGTTCTTC.

This clone was detected only once. The genes are TRBV7-9 and TRBJ1-4, with a tentative D call TRBD1 (5 bases). V lost 4 bases to trimming and J lost 9 bases, with 12 bases between them. The germline CDR1 and CDR2 sequences are SEHNR and FQNEAQ (reference sequence). The CDR3 contains 13 residues. The DNA of the CDR3 is TGTGCCAGCAGCTCACAGGAGAGACAAAAACTGTTTTTT. Its protein is CASSSQERQKLFF.

This clone is a singleton in its sample. V is TRBV29-1 and J is TRBJ1-2; TRBD1 matches 7 bases. The V gene end was trimmed by 0 bases and the J gene end by 3 bases; junction bases not matched to a gene: 7. This CDR3 is 15 amino acids long. The V gene's germline CDR1 is SQVTM and CDR2 ANQGSEA. DNA of the CDR3: TGCAGCGTTGAAGAATTACGCGACAGGGACTATGGCTACACCTTC. Protein sequence: CSVEELRDRDYGYTF.

The rearrangement uses TRBV21-1 and TRBJ2-7; TRBD1 reflects the table's D call only, with no check against the DNA. TRBV21-1 represents a pseudogene. The CDR3 is 14 amino acids. The CDR3 reads CASRPDREYLEQYV. Here the CDR3 DNA reads TGTGCCAGCAGGCCGGACAGGGAATACCTGGAGCAGTACGTC.

The chain uses TRBV7-9 and TRBJ1-1; the D gene is possibly TRBD1 (5 bases). Trimming left V 5 bases short and J 3 bases short, with 10 bases between. The germline CDR1 and CDR2 sequences are SEHNR and FQNEAQ (reference sequence). CDR3 length: 13 residues. The CDR3 nucleotides are TGTGCCAGCAGCCGAGACAGCGACACTGAAGCTTTCTTT. Amino acids: CASSRDSDTEAFF.

The genes are TRBV11-2 and TRBJ2-5, with D hard to call. The CDR3 contains 13 residues. The germline V and J ends were trimmed by 5 bases and 5 bases, with 12 bases remaining between them. The germline V gene encodes CDR1 SGHAT and CDR2 FQNNGV. CDR3 protein: CASSSLPRETQYF. The DNA for the CDR3 is TGTGCCAGCAGCAGCCTACCGCGTGAGACCCAGTACTTC.

V usage is TRBV5-8 and J usage is TRBJ1-5; 7 nucleotides line up with TRBD1. Germline trimming cut 6 bases from V and 6 bases from J; bases unmatched to any gene: 9. CDR3 length: 14 residues. Germline CDR1 and CDR2: SGHTS and YDEGEE. The CDR3 loop is CASNDGQEGQPQHF. The CDR3 DNA sequence: TGTGCCAGCAACGACGGACAGGAGGGTCAGCCCCAGCATTTT. Supplemented by reference TRBV5-8 and TRBJ1-5, the full variable domain reads EAGVTQSPTHLIKTRGQQATLRCSPISGHTSVYWYQQALGLGLQFLLWYDEGEERNRGNFPPRFSGRQFPNYSSELNVNALELEDSALYLCASNDGQEGQPQHFGDGTRLSIL.

J is TRBJ2-7 and V is TRBV4-3; TRBD1 aligns across 11 bases. Trimming at V came to 1 base and at J to 7 bases, leaving 15 bases not matched to a gene. The CDR3 has 18 residues. Germline V lookup: CDR1 LGHNA, CDR2 YSLEER. CDR3 nucleotides: TGCGCCAGCAGCCAAGGGAGGTACGCGGACAGGGGGCTTGGAGAGCAGTACTTC. This translates into CASSQGRYADRGLGEQYF.

The chain couples TRBV28 to TRBJ1-4; D call uncertain. Germline V CDR1 and CDR2: MDHEN, SYDVKM. The CDR3 has 14 residues. Between the trimmed V and J ends, which lost 5 bases and 7 bases, there was a span of 14 bases. The CDR3 loop reads CASSRIAGGEKLFF. The CDR3 DNA follows: TGTGCCAGCAGTCGGATTGCGGGTGGTGAAAAACTGTTTTTT.

The V gene is TRBV14, the J gene TRBJ2-3; tentatively, D is TRBD1 (5 bases). V dropped 4 bases and J dropped 3 bases, with 14 bases sitting between them. Per the germline V gene, CDR1 is SGHDN and CDR2 is FVKESK. The CDR3 length is 15 residues. The CDR3, as DNA: TGTGCCAGCAGCCGTAGGCAGGGTATTACAGATACGCAGTATTTT. Protein sequence: CASSRRQGITDTQYF.